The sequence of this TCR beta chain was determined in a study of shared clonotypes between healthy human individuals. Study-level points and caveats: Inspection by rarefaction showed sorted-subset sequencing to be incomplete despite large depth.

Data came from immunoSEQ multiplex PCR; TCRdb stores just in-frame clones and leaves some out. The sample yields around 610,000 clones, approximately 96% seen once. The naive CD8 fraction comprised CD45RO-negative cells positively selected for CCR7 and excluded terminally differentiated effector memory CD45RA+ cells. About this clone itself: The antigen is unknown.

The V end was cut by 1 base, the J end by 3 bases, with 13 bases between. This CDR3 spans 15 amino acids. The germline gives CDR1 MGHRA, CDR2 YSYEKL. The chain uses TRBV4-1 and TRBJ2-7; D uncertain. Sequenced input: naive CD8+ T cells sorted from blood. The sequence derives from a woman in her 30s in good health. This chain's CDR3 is CASSQALGQSYEQYF. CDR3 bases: TGCGCCAGCAGCCAAGCGTTAGGGCAGAGCTACGAGCAGTACTTC.